These 2 T cell receptor beta chains share one sample of origin, sequenced in a study of T cell repertoires in cytomegalovirus infection (dated 2019 in TCRdb). These reads were obtained on an Illumina HiSeq 1500. The public reads were reanalyzed by TCRdb: fastp trimming at Q25, MiXCR alignment, in-frame beta chains only. Rows with a matching CDR3 protein are joined into one entry that keeps the most common DNA and genes. This sample is represented by just under 550,000 distinct CDR3 sequences; 26% of them were singletons. 13% of the sample goes to the ten largest clones. The sample comprised PBMCs. Every receptor here comes from a human donor in good health (CMV status not recorded). Some clones in this sample may be carry-over from other donors' samples.

The chain recombines TRBV29-1 with TRBJ2-5; D is undetermined. This CDR3 region has 12 residues. V lost 0 bases and J 3 bases, leaving 5 bases between the germline ends. The germline CDR1 and CDR2 sequences are SQVTM and ANQGSEA. The CDR3 region is CSVEDPEETQYF. The CDR3 nucleotides are TGCAGCGTTGAAGATCCAGAAGAGACCCAGTACTTC.

Note on this clonotype: Because the CDR3's place on the DNA is in doubt, the DNA is left out and the CDR3 is given as listed by TCRdb. The CDR3 sequence: CASSILGLLDDEQYV. The chain recombines TRBV5-6 with TRBJ2-7; TRBD2 was called by the table and not checked on the DNA. The CDR3 is 15 residues long, counting both termini. Germline values: CDR1 SGHDT, CDR2 YYEEEE.